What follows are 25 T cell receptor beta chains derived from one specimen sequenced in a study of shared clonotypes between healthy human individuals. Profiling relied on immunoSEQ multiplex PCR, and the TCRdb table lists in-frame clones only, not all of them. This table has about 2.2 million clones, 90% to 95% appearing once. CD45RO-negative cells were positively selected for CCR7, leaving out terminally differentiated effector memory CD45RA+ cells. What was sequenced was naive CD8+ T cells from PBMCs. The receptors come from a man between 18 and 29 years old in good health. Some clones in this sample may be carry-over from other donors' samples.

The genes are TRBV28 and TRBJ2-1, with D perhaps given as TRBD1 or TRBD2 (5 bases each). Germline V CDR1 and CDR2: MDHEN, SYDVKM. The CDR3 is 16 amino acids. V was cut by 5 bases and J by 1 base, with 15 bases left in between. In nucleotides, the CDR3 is TGTGCCAGCAGTCCCCTAGGGGAGAGATCCTACAATGAGCAGTTCTTC. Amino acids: CASSPLGERSYNEQFF.

CDR3 residues: CATSTFTRTGSYNEQFF. The CDR3 nucleotides are TGTGCCACCAGCACTTTTACCCGGACAGGGAGCTACAATGAGCAGTTCTTC. The chain recombines TRBV15 with TRBJ2-1; TRBD1 matches at 8 bases. Germline V gene data show CDR1 as LNHNV and CDR2 as YYDKDF (reference sequence). The CDR3 sequence is 17 residues long. J was trimmed by 3 bases and V by 4 bases; bases with no gene match: 11.

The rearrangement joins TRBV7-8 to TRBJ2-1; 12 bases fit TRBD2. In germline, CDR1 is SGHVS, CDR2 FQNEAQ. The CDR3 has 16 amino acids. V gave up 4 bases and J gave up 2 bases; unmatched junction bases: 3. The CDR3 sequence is CASSSGLAGTYNEQFF. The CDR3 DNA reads TGTGCCAGCAGCTCCGGACTAGCGGGAACCTACAATGAGCAGTTCTTC.

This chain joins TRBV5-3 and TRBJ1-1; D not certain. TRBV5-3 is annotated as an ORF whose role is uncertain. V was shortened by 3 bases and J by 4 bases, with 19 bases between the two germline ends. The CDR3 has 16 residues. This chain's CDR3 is CARSCPSDSRATEAFF. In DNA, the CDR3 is TGTGCCAGAAGCTGCCCTTCGGACTCTCGTGCCACTGAAGCTTTCTTT.

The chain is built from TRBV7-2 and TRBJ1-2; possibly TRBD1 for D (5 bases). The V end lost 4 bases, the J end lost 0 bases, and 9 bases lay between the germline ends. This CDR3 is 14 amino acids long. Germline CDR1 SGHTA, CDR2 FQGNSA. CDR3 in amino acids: CASSSGTPNYGYTF. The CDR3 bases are TGTGCCAGCAGCTCCGGGACCCCTAACTATGGCTACACCTTC.

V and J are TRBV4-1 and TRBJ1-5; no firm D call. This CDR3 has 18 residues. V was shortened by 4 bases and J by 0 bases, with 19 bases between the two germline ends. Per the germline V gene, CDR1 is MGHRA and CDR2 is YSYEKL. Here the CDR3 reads CASSPANREGYSNQPQHF. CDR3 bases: TGCGCCAGCAGCCCCGCTAATAGGGAGGGATATAGCAATCAGCCCCAGCATTTT.

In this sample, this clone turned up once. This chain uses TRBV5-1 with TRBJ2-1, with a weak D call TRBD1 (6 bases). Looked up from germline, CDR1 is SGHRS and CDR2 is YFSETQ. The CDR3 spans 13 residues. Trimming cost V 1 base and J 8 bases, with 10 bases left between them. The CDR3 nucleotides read TGCGCCAGCAGCTTGCAGGGGAGTCATGAGCAGTTCTTC. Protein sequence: CASSLQGSHEQFF.

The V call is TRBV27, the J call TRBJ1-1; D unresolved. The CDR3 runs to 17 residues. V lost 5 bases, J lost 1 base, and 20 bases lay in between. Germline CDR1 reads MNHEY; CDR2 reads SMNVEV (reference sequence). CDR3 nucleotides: TGTGCCAGCAGTCCCCCTTTTGTTGGGGTTCCGAACACTGAAGCTTTCTTT. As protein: CASSPPFVGVPNTEAFF.

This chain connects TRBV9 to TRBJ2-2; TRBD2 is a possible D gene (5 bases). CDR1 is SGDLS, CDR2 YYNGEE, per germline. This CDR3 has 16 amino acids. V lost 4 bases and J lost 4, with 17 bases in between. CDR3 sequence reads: CASSTSGGGSTGELFF. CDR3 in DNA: TGTGCCAGCAGCACATCCGGAGGAGGCAGCACCGGGGAGCTGTTTTTT.

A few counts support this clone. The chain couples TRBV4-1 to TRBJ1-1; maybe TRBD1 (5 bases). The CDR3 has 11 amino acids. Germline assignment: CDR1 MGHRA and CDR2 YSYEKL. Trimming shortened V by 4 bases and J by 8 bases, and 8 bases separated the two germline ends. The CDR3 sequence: CASSPGIEAFF. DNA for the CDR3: TGCGCCAGCAGCCCAGGGATAGAAGCTTTCTTT.

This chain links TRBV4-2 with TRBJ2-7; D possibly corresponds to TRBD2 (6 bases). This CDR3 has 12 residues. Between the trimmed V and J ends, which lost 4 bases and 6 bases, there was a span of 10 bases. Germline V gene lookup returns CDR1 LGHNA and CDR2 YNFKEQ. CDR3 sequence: CASSPMGGEQYF. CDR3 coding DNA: TGTGCCAGCAGCCCGATGGGAGGCGAGCAGTACTTC.

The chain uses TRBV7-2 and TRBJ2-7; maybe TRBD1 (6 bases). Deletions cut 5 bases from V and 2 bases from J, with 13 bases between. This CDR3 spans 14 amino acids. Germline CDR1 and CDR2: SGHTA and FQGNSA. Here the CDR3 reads CASSGRDKPYEQYF. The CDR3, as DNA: TGTGCCAGCAGCGGCCGGGACAAGCCCTACGAGCAGTACTTC.

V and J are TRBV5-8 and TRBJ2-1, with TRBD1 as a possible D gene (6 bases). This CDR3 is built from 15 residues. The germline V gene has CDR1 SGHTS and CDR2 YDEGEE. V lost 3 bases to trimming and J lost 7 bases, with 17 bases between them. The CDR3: CASSSPGWGPNEQFF. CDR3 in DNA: TGTGCCAGCAGCTCCCCAGGGTGGGGGCCTAATGAGCAGTTCTTC.

The CDR3 protein is CASSSSGIPGYNEQFF. The CDR3 DNA reads as TGTGCCAGCAGCAGCAGCGGGATCCCCGGCTACAATGAGCAGTTCTTC. This sequence joins TRBV7-6 and TRBJ2-1; 7 bases fit TRBD2. The germline CDR1 and CDR2 sequences are SGHVS and FNYEAQ. CDR3 size: 16 residues. J was trimmed by 3 bases and V by 5 bases; bases with no gene match: 10.

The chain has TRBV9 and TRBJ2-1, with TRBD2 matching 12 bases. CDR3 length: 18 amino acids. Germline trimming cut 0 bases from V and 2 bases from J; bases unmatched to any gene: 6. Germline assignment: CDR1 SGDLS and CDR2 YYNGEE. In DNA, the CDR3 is TGTGCCAGCAGCGTAGCTGGTGGACTAGCGGGAACCTACAATGAGCAGTTCTTC. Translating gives CASSVAGGLAGTYNEQFF.

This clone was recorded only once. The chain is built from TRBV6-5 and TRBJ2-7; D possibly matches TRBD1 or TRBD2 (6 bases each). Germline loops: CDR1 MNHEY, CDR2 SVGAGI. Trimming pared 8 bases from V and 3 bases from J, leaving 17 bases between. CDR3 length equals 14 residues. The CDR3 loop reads CASGLRGAFYEQYF. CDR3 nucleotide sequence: TGTGCCAGCGGTCTAAGGGGGGCCTTCTACGAGCAGTACTTC.

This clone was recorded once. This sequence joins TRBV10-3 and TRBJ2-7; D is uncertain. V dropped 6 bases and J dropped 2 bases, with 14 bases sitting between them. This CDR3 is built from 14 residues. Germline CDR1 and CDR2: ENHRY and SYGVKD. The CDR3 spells CAIRDGATTYEQYF. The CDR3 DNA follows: TGTGCCATCAGGGACGGCGCTACAACCTACGAGCAGTACTTC.

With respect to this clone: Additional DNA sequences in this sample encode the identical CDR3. For the CDR3, the DNA is TGTGCCAGTAGTCCTCTGGGACAGGGGGGCTACGAGCAGTACTTC. This codes for CASSPLGQGGYEQYF. This chain connects TRBV19 to TRBJ2-7, with 11 bases matching TRBD1. This CDR3 contains 15 residues. J lost 3 bases, V lost 5 bases, and 6 bases had no gene match. CDR1 LNHDA and CDR2 SQIVND come from the germline V gene (reference sequence). The full variable domain, in which reference TRBV19 and TRBJ2-7 provide the parts outside the CDR3, is DGGITQSPKYLFRKEGQNVTLSCEQNLNHDAMYWYRQDPGQGLRLIYYSQIVNDFQKGDIAEGYSVSREKKESFPLTVTSAQKNPTAFYLCASSPLGQGGYEQYFGPGTRLTVT.

CDR3 in amino acids: CASSLSPLYEQYF. The CDR3 bases are TGTGCCAGCAGCTTAAGTCCCCTTTACGAGCAGTACTTC. The chain carries TRBV7-6 and TRBJ2-7; D gene uncertain. The CDR3 has 13 residues. The germline V gene has CDR1 SGHVS and CDR2 FNYEAQ. V dropped 2 bases and J dropped 4 bases, with 9 bases sitting between them. The entire variable domain, with the rest obtained from reference TRBV7-6 and TRBJ2-7, is as follows: GAGVSQSPRYKVTKRGQDVALRCDPISGHVSLYWYRQALGQGPEFLTYFNYEAQQDKSGLPNDRFSAERPEGSISTLTIQRTEQRDSAMYRCASSLSPLYEQYFGPGTRLTVT.

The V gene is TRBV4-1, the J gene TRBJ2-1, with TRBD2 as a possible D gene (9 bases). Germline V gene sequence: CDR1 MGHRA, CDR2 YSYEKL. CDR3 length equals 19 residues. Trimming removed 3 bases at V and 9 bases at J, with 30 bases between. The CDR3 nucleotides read TGCGCCAGCAGCCAGGACAGGGAGATAGCGGGAGTGGCGGGGGGTGAGCAGTTCTTC. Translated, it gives CASSQDREIAGVAGGEQFF.

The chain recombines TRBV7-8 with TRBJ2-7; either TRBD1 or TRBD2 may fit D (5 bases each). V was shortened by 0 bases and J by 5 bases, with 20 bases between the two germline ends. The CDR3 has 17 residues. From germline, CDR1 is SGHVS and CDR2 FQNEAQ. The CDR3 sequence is CASSLARDWGFVDEQYF. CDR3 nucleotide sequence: TGTGCCAGCAGCTTAGCCCGAGATTGGGGGTTCGTCGACGAGCAGTACTTC.

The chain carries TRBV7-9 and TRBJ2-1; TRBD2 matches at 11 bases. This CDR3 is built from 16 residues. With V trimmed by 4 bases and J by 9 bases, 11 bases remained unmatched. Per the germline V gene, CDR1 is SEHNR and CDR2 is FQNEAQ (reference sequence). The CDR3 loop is CASSSDTSGRSAEQFF. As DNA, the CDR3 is TGTGCCAGCAGCTCGGATACTAGCGGGAGATCGGCTGAGCAGTTCTTC.

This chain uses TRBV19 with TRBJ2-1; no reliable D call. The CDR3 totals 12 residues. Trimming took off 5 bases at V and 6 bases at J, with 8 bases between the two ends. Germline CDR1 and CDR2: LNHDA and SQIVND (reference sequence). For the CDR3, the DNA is TGTGCCAGTAGTGCAACAATCAATGAGCAGTTCTTC. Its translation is CASSATINEQFF.

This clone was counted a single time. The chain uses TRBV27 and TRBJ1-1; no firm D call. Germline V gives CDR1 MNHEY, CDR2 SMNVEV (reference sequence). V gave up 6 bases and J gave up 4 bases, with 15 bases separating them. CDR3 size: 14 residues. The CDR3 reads CASSPRPLGTEAFF. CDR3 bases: TGTGCCAGCAGCCCCAGGCCCCTCGGCACTGAAGCTTTCTTT.

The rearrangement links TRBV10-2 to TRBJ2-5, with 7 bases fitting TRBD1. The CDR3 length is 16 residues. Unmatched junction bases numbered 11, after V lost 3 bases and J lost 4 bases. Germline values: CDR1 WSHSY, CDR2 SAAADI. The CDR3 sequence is CASSDSGQKVGETQYF. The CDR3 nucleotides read TGCGCCAGCAGTGATTCGGGACAGAAGGTCGGAGAGACCCAGTACTTC.